The 24 T cell receptor beta chains reported below all come from one sample, sequenced in a study of cytomegalovirus exposure and HLA in healthy donors. Vbeta (60) and Jbeta (13) primers were used in the PCR. Only in-frame clones appear in the TCRdb table, and some are missing; sequencing was by immunoSEQ multiplex PCR. The sample shows some 200,000 clones, 77% of them seen only once. Sequenced sample: PBMCs. The receptors here all came from a woman aged 60 to 75 in good health and CMV-seropositive.

The V gene is TRBV6-1, the J gene TRBJ1-6, with TRBD1 as a possible D gene (6 bases). Germline V gene sequence: CDR1 MNHNS, CDR2 SASEGT. This CDR3 has 14 amino acids. V was trimmed by 5 bases and J by 6 bases, leaving 11 bases between them. Here the CDR3 DNA reads TGTGCCAGCAGTCATGGACAGATTAATTCACCCCTCCACTTT. Its translation: CASSHGQINSPLHF.

The chain combines TRBV30 with TRBJ2-1; tentative D call: TRBD2 (6 bases). In germline, CDR1 is GTSNPN, CDR2 SVGIG (reference sequence). The ends were cut back, 8 bases at V and 2 bases at J, with 13 bases in the middle. This CDR3 comprises 13 residues. DNA of the CDR3: TGTGCCGGAGGGGTCGGAACCTACAATGAGCAGTTCTTC. Protein product: CAGGVGTYNEQFF.

The J gene is TRBJ2-3, the V gene TRBV4-2, with D possibly matching TRBD2 (6 bases). V dropped 0 bases and J dropped 0 bases, with 10 bases sitting between them. In germline, CDR1 is LGHNA, CDR2 YNFKEQ. The CDR3 extends over 16 amino acids. The CDR3 reads CASSQEGRGSTDTQYF. The CDR3 DNA follows: TGTGCCAGCAGCCAAGAGGGACGGGGGAGCACAGATACGCAGTATTTT.

Only one count was recorded for this clone. The chain links TRBV5-4 to TRBJ1-4, with unresolved D. V was cut by 2 bases and J by 8 bases, with 19 bases left in between. The CDR3 is 16 amino acids. CDR1 is SGHNT, CDR2 YYREEE, per germline (reference sequence). The CDR3 DNA reads as TGTGCCAGCAGCTTAGGAGGGCTCTCCGGGAACGAAAAACTGTTTTTT. It translates to CASSLGGLSGNEKLFF.

This rearrangement joins TRBV30 to TRBJ2-1; unclear D gene. Germline V gene lookup returns CDR1 GTSNPN and CDR2 SVGIG (reference sequence). This CDR3 spans 11 amino acids. V lost 0 bases, J lost 10 bases, and 7 bases lay in between. The CDR3 loop is CAWSVRREQFF. The CDR3 region has the DNA TGTGCCTGGAGTGTACGGAGAGAGCAGTTCTTC.

The rearrangement uses TRBV6-5 and TRBJ1-2; 8 bases agree with TRBD1. Germline V lookup: CDR1 MNHEY, CDR2 SVGAGI. V was pared by 6 bases and J by 3 bases, with 6 bases of the junction left unmatched. CDR3 length: 14 amino acids. DNA of the CDR3: TGTGCCAGCAGCTTGACAGGGGAGGACTATGGCTACACCTTC. As protein: CASSLTGEDYGYTF.

This chain links TRBV6-1 with TRBJ2-3, with D possibly TRBD2 on 7 matching bases. The CDR3 is made up of 14 amino acids. V lost 3 bases, J lost 2 bases, and 9 bases lay in between. Germline-derived CDR1 and CDR2 are MNHNS and SASEGT. The CDR3 reads CASSERGLTDTQYF. CDR3 sequence (DNA): TGTGCCAGCAGTGAGCGGGGGCTCACAGATACGCAGTATTTT.

The V call is TRBV11-2, the J call TRBJ1-4, with a weak D call TRBD1 (5 bases). This CDR3 comprises 15 residues. Trimming stripped 3 bases from V and 7 bases from J, with 15 bases between. CDR1 and CDR2 (germline): SGHAT, FQNNGV. CDR3 sequence reads: CASSFKGSPVEKLFF. CDR3 DNA sequence: TGTGCCAGCAGCTTTAAGGGGTCTCCTGTTGAAAAACTGTTTTTT. The complete variable domain, with remaining parts taken from reference TRBV11-2 and TRBJ1-4, reads EAGVAQSPRYKIIEKRQSVAFWCNPISGHATLYWYQQILGQGPKLLIQFQNNGVVDDSQLPKDRFSAERLKGVDSTLKIQPAKLEDSAVYLCASSFKGSPVEKLFFGSGTQLSVL.

This chain joins TRBV28 and TRBJ1-2, with D tentatively TRBD1 (5 bases). The CDR3 sequence is 15 residues long. Germline V gene data show CDR1 as MDHEN and CDR2 as SYDVKM. Deletions cut 6 bases from V and 0 bases from J, with 14 bases between. The CDR3 nucleotides are TGTGCCAGCAGCCTCGAGCGGGGGACTAACTATGGCTACACCTTC. It specifies CASSLERGTNYGYTF.

This sequence joins TRBV2 and TRBJ2-3, with 7 bases identical to TRBD2. The germline V gene encodes CDR1 SNHLY and CDR2 FYNNEI. The CDR3 has 16 residues. J was trimmed by 4 bases and V by 2 bases; bases with no gene match: 9. The CDR3 coding sequence is TGTGCCAGCAGTGAACATGGCGGGGGAAGGTCAGATACGCAGTATTTT. It encodes CASSEHGGGRSDTQYF.

The genes are TRBV2 and TRBJ2-1; 8 nucleotides line up with TRBD1. This CDR3 has 14 residues. Trimming cost V 5 bases and J 7 bases; bases outside gene matches: 7. Per the germline V gene, CDR1 is SNHLY and CDR2 is FYNNEI. The CDR3 DNA is TGTGCCAGCAGTCGGACAGGGATGATAAATGAGCAGTTCTTC. This gives the protein CASSRTGMINEQFF.

The CDR3 DNA follows: TGCGCCAGCAGCTTGGAGCCAGGCGGGGGCTACACCTTC. As protein: CASSLEPGGGYTF. The J gene is TRBJ1-2, the V gene TRBV5-1, with unresolved D. Germline V lookup: CDR1 SGHRS, CDR2 YFSETQ. Trimming cost V 0 bases and J 8 bases, with 11 bases left between them. This CDR3 spans 13 amino acids.

The chain combines TRBV7-3 with TRBJ2-5; 8 bases align to TRBD2. There are 13 residues in the CDR3. Germline V gene sequence: CDR1 SGHTA, CDR2 FQGTGA. The trim removed 5 bases at V and 5 bases at J, leaving 4 bases unmatched. In DNA form, the CDR3 reads TGTGCCAGCAGCCGGGGGGGCCGGGAGACCCAGTACTTC. Protein product: CASSRGGRETQYF.

A few counts support this clone. The rearrangement uses TRBV7-8 and TRBJ1-5, with D perhaps matching TRBD1 (6 bases). The germline V gene has CDR1 SGHVS and CDR2 FQNEAQ. Trimming removed 4 bases from V and 5 bases from J, with 9 bases in between. This CDR3 comprises 13 residues. CDR3 in DNA: TGTGCCAGCAGCTCGACAGGTCATCAGCCCCAGCATTTT. Amino acid sequence: CASSSTGHQPQHF. The full variable domain, with the rest looked up from reference TRBV7-8 and TRBJ1-5, is GAGVSQSPRYKVAKRGQDVALRCDPISGHVSLFWYQQALGQGPEFLTYFQNEAQLDKSGLPSDRFFAERPEGSVSTLKIQRTQQEDSAVYLCASSSTGHQPQHFGDGTRLSIL.

The CDR3 nucleotides are TGTGCCAGCAGCCCGGGCGGGGCAAGCGGGTCCTACGAGCAGTACTTC. This codes for CASSPGGASGSYEQYF. The chain uses TRBV4-2 and TRBJ2-7, with a possible D match to TRBD2 (6 bases). The CDR3 sequence is 16 residues long. Germline V gene sequence: CDR1 LGHNA, CDR2 YNFKEQ. V gave up 4 bases and J gave up 1 base, with 17 bases separating them.

J is TRBJ1-1 and V is TRBV7-6, with D perhaps matching TRBD1 (5 bases). In germline, CDR1 is SGHVS, CDR2 FNYEAQ. V was shortened by 1 base and J by 0 bases, with 9 bases between the two germline ends. This CDR3 contains 15 residues. In DNA form, the CDR3 reads TGTGCCAGCAGCTTAGGTAGGGGCATGAACACTGAAGCTTTCTTT. This translates into CASSLGRGMNTEAFF. The full variable domain, completed using reference TRBV7-6 and TRBJ1-1, is GAGVSQSPRYKVTKRGQDVALRCDPISGHVSLYWYRQALGQGPEFLTYFNYEAQQDKSGLPNDRFSAERPEGSISTLTIQRTEQRDSAMYRCASSLGRGMNTEAFFGQGTRLTVV.

The chain joins TRBV5-4 to TRBJ2-5; possible D gene TRBD1, 6 bases. The V and J ends lost 4 bases and 7 bases respectively, with 20 bases between them. Germline V gene sequence: CDR1 SGHNT, CDR2 YYREEE (reference sequence). The CDR3 is 15 amino acids. CDR3 bases: TGTGCCAGCAGCAGTACAGGGTATTCGGCTACGACCCAGTACTTC. Amino acid sequence: CASSSTGYSATTQYF.

J is TRBJ2-1 and V is TRBV30; TRBD2 might be the D (5 bases). The CDR3 has 14 residues. Germline V gene lookup returns CDR1 GTSNPN and CDR2 SVGIG (reference sequence). Trimming took off 5 bases at V and 0 bases at J, with 11 bases between the two ends. The CDR3 DNA sequence: TGTGCCTGGGGACGGAGGAGCTCCTACAATGAGCAGTTCTTC. Its protein is CAWGRRSSYNEQFF.

The rearrangement uses TRBV5-4 and TRBJ2-1, with 13 bases matching TRBD2. Germline assignment: CDR1 SGHNT and CDR2 YYREEE (reference sequence). The ends lost 0 bases at V and 5 bases at J; junction bases unmatched: 5. This CDR3 spans 17 amino acids. CDR3 sequence: CASSLAKTSGGDNEQFF. As DNA, the CDR3 is TGTGCCAGCAGCTTGGCCAAAACTAGCGGGGGGGACAATGAGCAGTTCTTC.

The rearrangement uses TRBV28 and TRBJ1-4, with TRBD1 as a possible D gene (5 bases). The CDR3 totals 14 residues. Germline-derived CDR1 and CDR2 are MDHEN and SYDVKM. The V end was cut by 2 bases, the J end by 7 bases, with 11 bases between. CDR3 nucleotides: TGTGCCAGCAGTTTACTGGCTAGGGGTGAAAAACTGTTTTTT. Protein sequence: CASSLLARGEKLFF.

This chain uses TRBV4-3 with TRBJ1-6; no firm D call. This CDR3 has 14 residues. Germline loops: CDR1 LGHNA, CDR2 YSLEER. The V gene lost 4 bases and the J gene lost 1 base, with 5 bases spanning the gap. In nucleotides, the CDR3 is TGCGCCAGCAGCCGCAGTTCCTATAATTCACCCCTCCACTTT. Translating it yields CASSRSSYNSPLHF.

The rearrangement uses TRBV15 and TRBJ1-4; D is unclear. The V gene lost 0 bases and the J gene lost 4 bases, with 9 bases spanning the gap. CDR1 is LNHNV and CDR2 is YYDKDF in the germline V gene (reference sequence). The CDR3 is made up of 15 amino acids. For the CDR3, the DNA is TGTGCCACCAGCAGAGATAGCAGTTTTAATGAAAAACTGTTTTTT. Amino acid sequence: CATSRDSSFNEKLFF.

The chain uses TRBV18 and TRBJ2-1, with D perhaps assigned TRBD1 or TRBD2 (10 bases each). Germline CDR1 and CDR2: KGHSH and LQKENI. There are 19 residues in the CDR3. The V and J ends lost 3 bases and 7 bases respectively, with 28 bases between them. As DNA, the CDR3 is TGTGCCAGCTCACCCCGGACAGGGGGGATAGCGGGAGGCCAGAATGAGCAGTTCTTC. Its protein product is CASSPRTGGIAGGQNEQFF.

The chain links TRBV5-8 to TRBJ2-7; D gene ambiguous. Per the germline V gene, CDR1 is SGHTS and CDR2 is YDEGEE. V was trimmed by 0 bases and J by 3 bases, leaving 13 bases between them. The CDR3 contains 15 residues. CDR3 bases: TGTGCCAGCAGCTTGGGGGCTGGCCTGGGCTACGAGCAGTACTTC. Amino acids: CASSLGAGLGYEQYF.